This is a list of T cell receptor beta chains from one sample in a study of T cell responses to AZD1222 COVID-19 vaccine. Only in-frame clones appear in the TCRdb table, and some are missing; sequencing was by immunoSEQ multiplex PCR. Of approximately 81,000 clones listed, approximately 90% are singletons. Sequences were derived from peripheral blood, sampled on day 0 of MenACWY control vaccination. Every receptor here comes from an adult in good health. Both conserved end residues are part of each CDR3. A D gene is named only where the DNA matches it firmly. Size tells how often a clone was seen (once, few, many) or the class of an expanded clone, and some rows leave it out.

J gene	clone size	V gene	D gene	CDR3 DNA	CDR3 protein
TRBJ2-1	.	TRBV29-1	TRBD2	TGCAGCTATCTAGCGGACAATGAGCAGTTCTTC	CSYLADNEQFF
TRBJ1-1	.	TRBV12-3/TRBV12-4	.	TGTGCCAGCAGTTTTACAGGTAGTGGGGCTTTCTTT	CASSFTGSGAFF
TRBJ2-5	.	TRBV9	.	TGTGCCAGCAGCGTAGGCGGGGAGACCCAGTACTTC	CASSVGGETQYF
TRBJ2-5	.	TRBV27	.	TGTGCCAGCAGTTTATCTCCTCCAGCGGTCCCGCGGCAGACCCAGTACTTC	CASSLSPPAVPRQTQYF
TRBJ1-2	.	TRBV5-1	.	TGCGCCAGCATGCGGGACTCTAACTATGGCTACACCTTC	CASMRDSNYGYTF
TRBJ2-2	.	TRBV7-3	.	TGTGCCAGCAGCGTCGACCTGGGCGGGGAGCTGTTTTTT	CASSVDLGGELFF
TRBJ1-1	.	TRBV7-2	.	TGTGCCAGCAGCTACTCCCGGGACACTGAAGCTTTCTTT	CASSYSRDTEAFF
TRBJ2-2	.	TRBV10-3	.	TGTGCCATCAGTGAGTTGGAAACCGGGGAGCTGTTTTTT	CAISELETGELFF
TRBJ2-4	few	TRBV27	.	TGTGCCAGCAGTCCCAAGGACCGAAACATTCAGTACTTC	CASSPKDRNIQYF
TRBJ2-2	.	TRBV30	.	TGTGCCTGGAGTACTGACACCGGGGAGCTGTTTTTT	CAWSTDTGELFF
TRBJ2-6	once	TRBV24-1	.	TGTGCCACCAGTGATTTGATACATTTAGCCTCTAGATCTGGGGCCAACGTCCTGACTTTC	CATSDLIHLASRSGANVLTF
TRBJ2-7	.	TRBV6-2/TRBV6-3	.	TGTGCCAGCAGTTACCGTCGGCAGGGCGAGCAGTACTTC	CASSYRRQGEQYF
TRBJ2-5	.	TRBV7-2	.	TGTGCCAGCAGCCAAGGGGGCGCGGGGGAGACCCAGTACTTC	CASSQGGAGETQYF
TRBJ1-1	once	TRBV20-1	.	TGCAGTGCTAGTTATACTGAAGCTTTCTTT	CSASYTEAFF
TRBJ1-3	.	TRBV5-6	.	TGTGCCAGCAGCTTGGTGCGGAGACAGAGTAAAAACACCATATATTTT	CASSLVRRQSKNTIYF
TRBJ2-1	.	TRBV7-2	TRBD2	TGTGCCAGCAGCTTAGCAGGAGTCGGGGGGATCGGTGTAGAGCAGTTCTTC	CASSLAGVGGIGVEQFF
TRBJ1-1	.	TRBV7-3	.	TGTGCCAGCAGTTCAATAGGGGGAGGGACTGAAGCTTTCTTT	CASSSIGGGTEAFF
TRBJ2-1	.	TRBV30	.	TGTGCCTGGAGTGTACAGGCCTACAATGAGCAGTTCTTC	CAWSVQAYNEQFF
TRBJ2-7	.	TRBV7-3	.	TGTGCCAGCAGCTTCAGCGGCGGTTCAGCCTACGAGCAGTACTTC	CASSFSGGSAYEQYF
TRBJ2-2	.	TRBV6-6	.	TGTGCCAGTAGAGCCCCCAGGGGCGGGGAGCTGTTTTTT	CASRAPRGGELFF
TRBJ1-2	few	TRBV7-9	.	TGTGCCAGCAGCCATAAGACAGTCCCCATTGGCTACACCTTC	CASSHKTVPIGYTF
TRBJ2-1	.	TRBV27	.	TGTGCCAGCAGTTGGCGACAGACTCACAATGAGCAGTTCTTC	CASSWRQTHNEQFF
TRBJ1-2	.	TRBV11-2	.	TGTGCCAGCAGCCTCGACGGCTACTATGGCTACACCTTC	CASSLDGYYGYTF
TRBJ2-1	.	TRBV9	.	TGTGCCAGCAGCGTCGGGAGTCGCGGAGATGAGCAGTTCTTC	CASSVGSRGDEQFF
TRBJ2-5	.	TRBV19	TRBD2	TGTGCCAGCCGGCCGCGGGGGGCCGGGGAGACCCAGTACTTC	CASRPRGAGETQYF
TRBJ1-2	.	TRBV28	.	TGTGCCAGCAGTTTAGGATCCTGGGGCTATGGCTACACCTTC	CASSLGSWGYGYTF
TRBJ2-2	many	TRBV15	.	TGTGCCACCAGCAGAGGAGGGGAGATTCTCACCGGGGAGCTGTTTTTT	CATSRGGEILTGELFF
TRBJ2-5	.	TRBV7-2	.	TGTGCCAGCAGCAAGAATGGGGGGGAGACCCAGTACTTC	CASSKNGGETQYF